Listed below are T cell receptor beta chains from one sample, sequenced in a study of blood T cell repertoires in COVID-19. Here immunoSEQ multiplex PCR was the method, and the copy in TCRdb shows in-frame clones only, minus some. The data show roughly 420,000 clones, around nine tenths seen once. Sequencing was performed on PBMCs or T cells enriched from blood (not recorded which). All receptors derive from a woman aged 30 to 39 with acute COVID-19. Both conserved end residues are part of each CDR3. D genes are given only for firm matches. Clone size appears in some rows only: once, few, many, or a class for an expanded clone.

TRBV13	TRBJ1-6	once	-	CASSSDATERNSPLHF	TGTGCCAGCAGCTCAGATGCGACAGAGAGAAATTCACCCCTCCACTTT
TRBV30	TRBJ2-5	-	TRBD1	CAWSVPGTGRETQYF	TGTGCCTGGAGTGTACCCGGGACAGGGAGAGAGACCCAGTACTTC
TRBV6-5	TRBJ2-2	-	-	CASSSHGDTGELFF	TGTGCCAGCAGTTCCCACGGGGACACCGGGGAGCTGTTTTTT
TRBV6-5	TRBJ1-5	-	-	CASSLQGLSNQPQHF	TGTGCCAGCAGCCTGCAGGGGTTAAGCAATCAGCCCCAGCATTTT
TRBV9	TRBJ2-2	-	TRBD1	CASSVLGTANTGELFF	TGTGCCAGCAGCGTACTTGGGACAGCGAACACCGGGGAGCTGTTTTTT
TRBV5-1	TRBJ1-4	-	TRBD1	CASSTRGVNEKLFF	TGCGCCAGCAGCACCAGGGGGGTGAATGAAAAACTGTTTTTT
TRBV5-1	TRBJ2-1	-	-	CASSPRQSPGNEQFF	TGCGCCAGCAGCCCCCGACAGTCGCCCGGCAATGAGCAGTTCTTC
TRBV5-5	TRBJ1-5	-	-	CASSFDEFRGGQPQHF	TGTGCCAGCAGCTTCGATGAGTTCCGAGGCGGCCAGCCCCAGCATTTT
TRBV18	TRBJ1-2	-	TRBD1	CASSPRQGAKDGYTF	TGTGCCAGCTCACCACGACAGGGGGCTAAGGATGGCTACACCTTC
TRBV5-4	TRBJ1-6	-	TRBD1	CASSLSDRNSPLHF	TGTGCCAGCAGCCTCTCGGACAGGAATTCACCCCTCCACTTT
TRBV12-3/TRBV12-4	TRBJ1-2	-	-	CASSLSSGRGYTF	TGTGCCAGCAGTTTAAGTAGCGGACGGGGCTACACCTTC
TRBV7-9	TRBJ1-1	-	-	CASSLSTGLNTEAFF	TGTGCCAGCAGCTTATCGACAGGTCTGAACACTGAAGCTTTCTTT
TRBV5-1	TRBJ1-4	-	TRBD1	CASSLEAQGAFEKLFF	TGCGCCAGCAGCTTGGAGGCTCAGGGGGCCTTCGAAAAACTGTTTTTT
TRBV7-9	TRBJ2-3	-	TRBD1	CASSLVGQGTDTQYF	TGTGCCAGCAGCTTAGTCGGACAGGGCACAGATACGCAGTATTTT
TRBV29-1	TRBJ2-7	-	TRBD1	CSVDDGTGLWKEQYF	TGCAGCGTTGATGACGGGACAGGGTTGTGGAAAGAGCAGTACTTC
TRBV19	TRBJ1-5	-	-	CASSVTGGGPNQPQHF	TGTGCCAGTAGTGTCACCGGGGGGGGACCCAATCAGCCCCAGCATTTT
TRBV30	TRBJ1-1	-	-	CAWSEPGAHSGEAFF	TGTGCCTGGAGTGAGCCAGGGGCACACAGTGGTGAAGCTTTCTTT
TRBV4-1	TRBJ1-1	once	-	CASSQAGHLNTEAFF	TGCGCCAGCAGCCAAGCAGGGCACTTGAACACTGAAGCTTTCTTT
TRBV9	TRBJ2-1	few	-	CASSEDFQVSYNEQFF	TGTGCCAGCAGCGAGGACTTTCAGGTCTCCTACAATGAGCAGTTCTTC
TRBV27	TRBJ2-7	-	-	CASSLAPRYEQYF	TGTGCCAGCAGTTTAGCCCCCAGATACGAGCAGTACTTC
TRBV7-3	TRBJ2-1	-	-	CASSWVGGPAREQFF	TGTGCCAGCAGCTGGGTGGGGGGTCCCGCAAGGGAGCAGTTCTTC
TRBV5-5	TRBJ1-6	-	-	CASRGLVSAGSPLHF	TGTGCCAGCAGAGGTCTGGTCTCGGCCGGGTCACCCCTCCACTTT
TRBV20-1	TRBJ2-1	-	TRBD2	CSASPGLAGRVTYNEQFF	TGCAGTGCCAGTCCGGGACTAGCGGGGAGGGTAACCTACAATGAGCAGTTCTTC
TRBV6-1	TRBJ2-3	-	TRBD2	CASSEGTSRGSTDTQYF	TGTGCCAGCAGTGAAGGGACTAGCCGGGGGAGTACAGATACGCAGTATTTT
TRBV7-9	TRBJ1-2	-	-	CASSPKEGLWGYTF	TGTGCCAGCAGCCCCAAGGAGGGACTTTGGGGTTACACCTTC
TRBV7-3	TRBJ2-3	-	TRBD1	CASSITGGGDTQYF	TGTGCCAGCAGCATAACAGGGGGCGGGGATACGCAGTATTTT
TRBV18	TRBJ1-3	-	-	CASSPGGGEAGNTIYF	TGTGCCAGCTCACCGGGAGGGGGTGAAGCTGGAAACACCATATATTTT
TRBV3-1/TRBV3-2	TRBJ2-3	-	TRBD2	CASSQAYPSGGRWSTDTQYF	TGTGCCAGCAGCCAAGCCTATCCTAGCGGGGGCCGGTGGAGCACAGATACGCAGTATTTT
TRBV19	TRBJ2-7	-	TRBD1	CASSIVEGAREQYF	TGTGCCAGTAGTATAGTCGAGGGGGCGCGGGAGCAGTACTTC
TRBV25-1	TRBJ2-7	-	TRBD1	CASSGTGGAYEQYF	TGTGCCAGCAGTGGGACAGGGGGTGCTTACGAGCAGTACTTC
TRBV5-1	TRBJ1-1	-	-	CASRQVNTEAFF	TGCGCCAGCAGACAGGTGAACACTGAAGCTTTCTTT
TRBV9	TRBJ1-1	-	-	CASSERTNTEAFF	TGTGCCAGCAGCGAGAGAACGAACACTGAAGCTTTCTTT
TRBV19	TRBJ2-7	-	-	CASRGGGLGSYEQYF	TGTGCCAGTAGGGGGGGTGGGCTCGGCTCCTACGAGCAGTACTTC
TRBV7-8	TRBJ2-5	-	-	CASVRRPQPETQYF	TGTGCCAGCGTAAGGCGGCCCCAGCCAGAGACCCAGTACTTC
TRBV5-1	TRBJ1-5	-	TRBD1	CASSLNRGQPQHF	TGCGCCAGCAGCTTAAACAGGGGTCAGCCCCAGCATTTT
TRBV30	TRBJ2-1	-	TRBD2	CAWGLAGVEQFF	TGTGCCTGGGGACTAGCGGGGGTTGAGCAGTTCTTC
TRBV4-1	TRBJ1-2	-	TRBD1	CASSQPDRGPGYTF	TGCGCCAGCAGCCAGCCCGACAGGGGGCCAGGCTACACCTTC
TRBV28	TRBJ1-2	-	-	CASSLAGFNYGYTF	TGTGCCAGCAGTTTAGCAGGATTTAACTATGGCTACACCTTC
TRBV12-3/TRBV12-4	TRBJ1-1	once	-	CASRTPNTEAFF	TGTGCCAGCAGGACACCGAACACTGAAGCTTTCTTT